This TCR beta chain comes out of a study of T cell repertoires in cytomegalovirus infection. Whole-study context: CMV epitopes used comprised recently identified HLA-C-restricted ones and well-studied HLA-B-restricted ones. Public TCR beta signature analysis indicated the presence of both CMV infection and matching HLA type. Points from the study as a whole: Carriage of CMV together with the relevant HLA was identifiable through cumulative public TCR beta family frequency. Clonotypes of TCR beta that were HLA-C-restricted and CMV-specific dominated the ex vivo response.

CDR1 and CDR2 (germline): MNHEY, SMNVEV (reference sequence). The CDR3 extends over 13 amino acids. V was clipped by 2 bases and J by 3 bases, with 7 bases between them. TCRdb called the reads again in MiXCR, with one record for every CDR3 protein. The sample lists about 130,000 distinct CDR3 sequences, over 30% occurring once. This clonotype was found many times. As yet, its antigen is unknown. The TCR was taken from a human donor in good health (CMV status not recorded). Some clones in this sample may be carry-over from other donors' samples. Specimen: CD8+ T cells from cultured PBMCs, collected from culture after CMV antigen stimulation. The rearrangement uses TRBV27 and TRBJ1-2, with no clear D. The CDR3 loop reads CASSLGPDYGYTF. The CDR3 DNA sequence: TGTGCCAGCAGTTTAGGGCCGGACTATGGCTACACCTTC.